These 9 T cell receptor beta chains share one sample of origin, sequenced in a study of cytomegalovirus exposure and HLA in healthy donors. PCR was performed using 60 Vbeta and 13 Jbeta primers. Sequencing was performed with immunoSEQ multiplex PCR; in TCRdb, only in-frame clones are kept and a portion is missing. The table includes around 96,000 clones, 65% to 85% detected once. Sequenced input: PBMCs. These receptors were obtained from a man between 18 and 35 years old in good health and CMV-seronegative.

V gene TRBV2 combines with J gene TRBJ1-1, with TRBD1 matching 8 bases. With 6 bases clipped from V and 4 bases from J, the junction kept 10 bases outside the gene matches. The V gene's germline CDR1 is SNHLY and CDR2 FYNNEI. This CDR3 contains 15 residues. CDR3 amino acids: CASRGQALGGTEAFF. The CDR3 DNA reads as TGTGCCAGCAGGGGACAGGCCCTGGGGGGCACTGAAGCTTTCTTT.

The chain combines TRBV5-4 with TRBJ1-4, with a weak D call TRBD1 (6 bases). V lost 1 base and J lost 4, with 14 bases in between. Looked up from germline, CDR1 is SGHNT and CDR2 is YYREEE (reference sequence). CDR3 length: 16 residues. CDR3 in amino acids: CASSLRRGGFNEKLFF. The CDR3 DNA follows: TGTGCCAGCAGCTTGAGAAGAGGGGGATTTAATGAAAAACTGTTTTTT.

V is TRBV5-1 and J is TRBJ2-1; D call uncertain. This CDR3 contains 14 residues. Trimming shortened V by 2 bases and J by 2 bases, and 8 bases separated the two germline ends. The germline V gene encodes CDR1 SGHRS and CDR2 YFSETQ. The DNA of the CDR3 is TGCGCCAGCAGCTTCAAGTCGGCCTACAATGAGCAGTTCTTC. It yields the protein CASSFKSAYNEQFF.

This chain links TRBV27 with TRBJ2-3; tentative D call: TRBD1 (6 bases). V was pared by 1 base and J by 5 bases, with 13 bases between. The CDR3 has 15 amino acids. The germline CDR1 and CDR2 sequences are MNHEY and SMNVEV (reference sequence). CDR3 DNA: TGTGCCAGCAGTTTATACCTAGGGGGTATAGATACGCAGTATTTT. Protein product: CASSLYLGGIDTQYF.

The genes are TRBV5-6 and TRBJ2-1; D may be TRBD1 (6 bases). This CDR3 has 13 residues. Germline-derived CDR1 and CDR2 are SGHDT and YYEEEE. The V end lost 0 bases, the J end lost 7 bases, and 8 bases lay between the germline ends. The CDR3 nucleotides read TGTGCCAGCAGCTTGGACAGGGTTAATGAGCAGTTCTTC. It yields the protein CASSLDRVNEQFF.

Comment on this clone: A read error may account for a junction end that differs from germline. J is TRBJ1-2 and V is TRBV6-1; D gene uncertain. Germline V gene sequence: CDR1 MNHNS, CDR2 SASEGT. The CDR3 contains 13 residues. The CDR3 DNA is TGTGCCACCTGGGCCCGAAGAACCGCGGGCTGCACCTTC. Encoded protein: CATWARRTAGCTF.

The chain combines TRBV2 with TRBJ1-1, with D uncertain. There are 11 residues in the CDR3. CDR1 and CDR2 (germline): SNHLY, FYNNEI. The ends were cut back, 5 bases at V and 6 bases at J, with 7 bases in the middle. The CDR3 nucleotides are TGTGCCAGCAGTCCGGGGTCTGAAGCTTTCTTT. Amino acid sequence: CASSPGSEAFF.

This rearrangement joins TRBV5-1 to TRBJ2-5; TRBD1 agrees at 7 bases. Germline assignment: CDR1 SGHRS and CDR2 YFSETQ. The CDR3 spans 16 residues. Germline trimming cut 0 bases from V and 7 bases from J; bases unmatched to any gene: 12. The CDR3 region is CASSLGDSPALGTQYF. The CDR3 DNA reads TGCGCCAGCAGCTTGGGGGACAGCCCGGCTCTAGGGACCCAGTACTTC.

The gene calls are TRBV15 and TRBJ2-3, with TRBD2 identical over 9 bases. The germline V gene encodes CDR1 LNHNV and CDR2 YYDKDF (reference sequence). The CDR3 length is 17 residues. The ends lost 2 bases at V and 0 bases at J; junction bases unmatched: 6. The CDR3 DNA reads TGTGCCACCAGCAGACCCCCTAGCGGGGCTAGCACAGATACGCAGTATTTT. Translating it yields CATSRPPSGASTDTQYF.